This T cell receptor (beta chain) is from a study of blood T cell repertoires in COVID-19. On the study more broadly: Sources were T cells, B-cell-depleted T cells, or PBMCs; the material itself was cDNA or gDNA.

Using immunoSEQ multiplex PCR, the repertoire was profiled, and TCRdb retains in-frame clones only, with some absent. The table has 200,000 or so clones, 75% to 85% seen once. Sequenced: peripheral blood. The receptor was derived from a woman older than 75 with COVID-19, enrolled during active disease.

The DNA for the CDR3 is TGCGCCAGCAGTGAGTCGAAGGCTGAACATCTAGTATACAATGAGCAGTTCTTC. Translating gives CASSESKAEHLVYNEQFF. The V and J genes are TRBV10-1 and TRBJ2-1; D gene ambiguous. Trimming cost V 0 bases and J 4 bases, with 19 bases left between them. Germline assignment: CDR1 WNHNN and CDR2 SYGVQD (reference sequence). The CDR3 has 18 amino acids.